The clone carrying this T cell receptor beta chain has ten or more counts. Its antigen is still unknown. This sample was taken from a study of cytotoxic CD8 clonotypes in ibrutinib-treated CLL. Study summary: Overall, about 25 responses were partial and 2 complete; following median about 70 months, about 15 patients stayed remitted and around twelve progressed. Average yields of 255,043 productive templates and 80,000 to 100,000 productive rearrangements characterized the samples. Study-level points and caveats: In comparison with age-matched healthy donors, baseline clonality was higher and tracked circulating CD8+ T-cell counts.

The repertoire was sequenced with immunoSEQ multiplex PCR; TCRdb's copy has only in-frame clones and lacks some. Here the sample spans roughly 45,000 clones, 50% to 80% being singletons. Per germline, CDR1 MNHEY and CDR2 SMNVEV (reference sequence). The V segment lost 0 bases and the J segment 4 bases; nucleotides outside the gene matches: 8. CDR3 length equals 16 residues. The sequenced sample was PBMCs, obtained after 24 months of ibrutinib treatment. This clonotype was sampled from a human donor with chronic lymphocytic leukemia. The rearrangement joins TRBV27 to TRBJ1-2; TRBD1 matches 7 bases. CDR3 in amino acids: CASSLSPPTGFYGYTF. The CDR3 DNA follows: TGTGCCAGCAGTTTATCCCCTCCGACAGGGTTCTATGGCTACACCTTC.